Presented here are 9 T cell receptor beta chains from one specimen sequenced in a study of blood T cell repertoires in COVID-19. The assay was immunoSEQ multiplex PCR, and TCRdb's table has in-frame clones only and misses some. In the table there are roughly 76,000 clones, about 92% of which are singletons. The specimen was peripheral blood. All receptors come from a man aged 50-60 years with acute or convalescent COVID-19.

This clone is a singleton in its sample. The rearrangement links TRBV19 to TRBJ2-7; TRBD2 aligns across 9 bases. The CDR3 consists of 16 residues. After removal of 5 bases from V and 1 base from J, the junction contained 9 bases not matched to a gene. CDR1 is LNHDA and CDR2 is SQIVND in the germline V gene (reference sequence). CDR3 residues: CASSPRASGKSYEQYF. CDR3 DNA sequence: TGTGCCAGTAGTCCTCGGGCTAGCGGGAAGTCCTACGAGCAGTACTTC.

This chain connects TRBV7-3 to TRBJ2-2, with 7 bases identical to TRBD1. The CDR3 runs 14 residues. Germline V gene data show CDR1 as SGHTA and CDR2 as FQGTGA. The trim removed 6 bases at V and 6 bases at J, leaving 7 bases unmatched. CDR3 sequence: CASRQGFGAGELFF. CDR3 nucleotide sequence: TGTGCCAGCAGACAGGGGTTTGGGGCCGGGGAGCTGTTTTTT.

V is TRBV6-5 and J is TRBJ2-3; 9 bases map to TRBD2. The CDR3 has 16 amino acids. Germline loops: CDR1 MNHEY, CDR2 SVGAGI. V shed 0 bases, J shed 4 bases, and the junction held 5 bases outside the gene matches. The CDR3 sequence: CASSYSRAGGPDTQYF. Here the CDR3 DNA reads TGTGCCAGCAGTTACTCGAGAGCGGGAGGACCAGATACGCAGTATTTT.

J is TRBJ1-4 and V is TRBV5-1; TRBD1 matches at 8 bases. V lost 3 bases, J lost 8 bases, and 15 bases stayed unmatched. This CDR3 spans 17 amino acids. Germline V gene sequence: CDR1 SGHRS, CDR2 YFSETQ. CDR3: CASSWGSSTTGGEKLFF. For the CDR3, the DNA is TGCGCCAGCAGCTGGGGTTCGAGTACTACAGGGGGGGAAAAACTGTTTTTT.

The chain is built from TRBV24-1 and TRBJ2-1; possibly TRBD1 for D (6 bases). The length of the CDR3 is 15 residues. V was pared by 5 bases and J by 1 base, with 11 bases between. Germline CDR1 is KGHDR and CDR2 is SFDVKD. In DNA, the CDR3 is TGTGCCACCAGTGGGTTACAGGGATCCTACAATGAGCAGTTCTTC. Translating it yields CATSGLQGSYNEQFF.

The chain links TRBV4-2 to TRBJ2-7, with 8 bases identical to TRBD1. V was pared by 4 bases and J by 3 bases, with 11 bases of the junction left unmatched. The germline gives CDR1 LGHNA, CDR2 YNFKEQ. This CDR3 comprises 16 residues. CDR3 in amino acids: CASSRGTQGADYEQYF. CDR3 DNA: TGTGCCAGCAGCCGAGGAACCCAGGGGGCCGACTACGAGCAGTACTTC.

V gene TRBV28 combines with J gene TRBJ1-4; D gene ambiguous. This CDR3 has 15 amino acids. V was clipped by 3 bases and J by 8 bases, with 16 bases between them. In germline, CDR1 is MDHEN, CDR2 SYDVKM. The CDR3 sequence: CASSLFPQTEEKLFF. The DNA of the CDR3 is TGTGCCAGCAGTTTGTTCCCCCAAACGGAGGAAAAACTGTTTTTT.

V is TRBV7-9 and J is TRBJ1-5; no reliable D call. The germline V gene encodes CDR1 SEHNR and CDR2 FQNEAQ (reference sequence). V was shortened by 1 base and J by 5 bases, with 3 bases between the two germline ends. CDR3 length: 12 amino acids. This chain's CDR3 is CASSLGDQPQHF. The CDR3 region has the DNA TGTGCCAGCAGCTTAGGAGATCAGCCCCAGCATTTT.

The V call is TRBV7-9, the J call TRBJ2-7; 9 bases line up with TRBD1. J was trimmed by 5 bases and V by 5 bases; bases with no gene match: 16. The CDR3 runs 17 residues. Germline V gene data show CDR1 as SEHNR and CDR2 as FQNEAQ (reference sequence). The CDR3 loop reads CASSRGSSGTGRHEQYV. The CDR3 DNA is TGTGCCAGCAGCCGCGGTTCCTCCGGGACAGGGAGACACGAGCAGTACGTC.